The 27 T cell receptor beta chains below all came from one sample that was sequenced in a study of high-grade serous ovarian cancer treatment subgroups. Tumor tissue was taken before any definitive surgery or chemotherapy was given. The method was immunoSEQ multiplex PCR; TCRdb's version includes in-frame clones alone and lacks a portion of them. The sample gives about 36,000 clones, roughly three quarters of which show up once; 3.1% is in the top ten. The sequenced sample was tumor tissue. Receptors originate from a human donor with high-grade serous ovarian cancer.

This chain uses TRBV18 with TRBJ2-1; D gene uncertain. The CDR3 length is 16 residues. Germline lookup yields CDR1 KGHSH and CDR2 LQKENI. Trimming removed 4 bases from V and 4 bases from J, with 17 bases in between. The CDR3: CASSLHGVARYNEQFF. CDR3 nucleotide sequence: TGTGCCAGCTCACTCCATGGGGTCGCGAGGTACAATGAGCAGTTCTTC.

The chain couples TRBV4-1 to TRBJ2-1; 14 nucleotides agree with TRBD2. This CDR3 has 16 residues. Germline V gene lookup returns CDR1 MGHRA and CDR2 YSYEKL. The trim removed 0 bases at V and 5 bases at J, leaving 0 bases unmatched. The CDR3 region has the DNA TGCGCCAGCAGCCAAGAGACTAGCGGGGGGGACAATGAGCAGTTCTTC. This sequence encodes CASSQETSGGDNEQFF.

The V and J genes are TRBV2 and TRBJ2-1, with 11 bases lining up with TRBD2. This CDR3 comprises 14 residues. The J segment lost 4 bases and the V segment lost 6 bases, leaving 2 bases of the junction unmatched. Germline values: CDR1 SNHLY, CDR2 FYNNEI. In nucleotides, the CDR3 is TGTGCCAGCAGCGGACTAGCGGGTTACAATGAGCAGTTCTTC. This gives the protein CASSGLAGYNEQFF.

This rearrangement joins TRBV28 to TRBJ2-7, with TRBD2 identical over 9 bases. Per the germline V gene, CDR1 is MDHEN and CDR2 is SYDVKM. With V trimmed by 6 bases and J by 6 bases, 12 bases remained unmatched. The CDR3 spans 15 residues. CDR3 protein: CASRGSGRDRGEQYF. The CDR3 DNA is TGTGCCAGCAGGGGTAGCGGGAGAGATCGTGGCGAGCAGTACTTC.

This clone was detected a few times. The chain carries TRBV19 and TRBJ2-5, with D unclear. V was trimmed by 3 bases and J by 2 bases, leaving 7 bases between them. Per the germline V gene, CDR1 is LNHDA and CDR2 is SQIVND (reference sequence). The CDR3 has 13 residues. The CDR3 nucleotides are TGTGCCAGTAGTATGTACGGTCAAGAGACCCAGTACTTC. This gives the protein CASSMYGQETQYF.

The chain recombines TRBV11-2 with TRBJ1-5; 12 bases are a match to TRBD1. Germline V CDR1 and CDR2: SGHAT, FQNNGV. The V and J ends lost 0 bases and 1 base, in that order; junction bases with no gene match: 7. This CDR3 spans 19 amino acids. CDR3 in DNA: TGTGCCAGCAGCTTAGATACGGGACAGGGGGCGCGAAGCAATCAGCCCCAGCATTTT. Protein sequence: CASSLDTGQGARSNQPQHF.

The V gene is TRBV5-6, the J gene TRBJ1-3, with D unresolved. The germline V gene has CDR1 SGHDT and CDR2 YYEEEE. There are 12 residues in the CDR3. The V end was cut by 2 bases, the J end by 4 bases, with 4 bases between. The CDR3 is CASSFWGNTIYF. The CDR3, as DNA: TGTGCCAGCAGCTTTTGGGGAAACACCATATATTTT.

The chain joins TRBV9 to TRBJ2-7; D is perhaps TRBD2 (7 bases). V was cut by 0 bases and J by 7 bases, with 14 bases left in between. Per the germline V gene, CDR1 is SGDLS and CDR2 is YYNGEE. CDR3 length: 14 amino acids. For the CDR3, the DNA is TGTGCCAGCAGCGTAGTTGGGGGGGCGCGGGAGCAGTACTTC. Amino acid sequence: CASSVVGGAREQYF.

This clone was seen more than once but under ten times. V usage is TRBV15 and J usage is TRBJ1-2; no firm D call. The CDR3 sequence is 15 residues long. Between the trimmed V and J ends, which lost 3 bases and 4 bases, there was a span of 15 bases. The germline V gene encodes CDR1 LNHNV and CDR2 YYDKDF (reference sequence). The CDR3 DNA follows: TGTGCCACCAGCAGGCGACACATAGCGGGCTATGGCTACACCTTC. Translated: CATSRRHIAGYGYTF.

Only one count was recorded for this clone. The chain combines TRBV27 with TRBJ2-7; a weak D match, TRBD2 (5 bases). Trimming removed 5 bases at V and 4 bases at J, with 21 bases between. Germline V gene sequence: CDR1 MNHEY, CDR2 SMNVEV (reference sequence). The CDR3 length is 16 residues. CDR3 coding DNA: TGTGCCAGCAGTCTACTCCGGACGGTTGAGGGTTACGAGCAGTACTTC. This sequence encodes CASSLLRTVEGYEQYF.

The chain joins TRBV27 to TRBJ1-1; a possible D gene is TRBD1 (5 bases). Trimming left V 0 bases short and J 2 bases short, with 10 bases between. There are 15 residues in the CDR3. Germline V gives CDR1 MNHEY, CDR2 SMNVEV (reference sequence). The CDR3 bases are TGTGCCAGCAGTTTATCTCGGGGGAGAAACACTGAAGCTTTCTTT. The encoded protein is CASSLSRGRNTEAFF.

The J gene is TRBJ2-5, the V gene TRBV19; D remains ambiguous. Trimming shortened V by 5 bases and J by 2 bases, and 9 bases separated the two germline ends. The CDR3 is made up of 13 amino acids. Germline lookup yields CDR1 LNHDA and CDR2 SQIVND (reference sequence). The CDR3 region has the DNA TGTGCCAGTAGTCTCCCATTACAAGAGACCCAGTACTTC. Protein product: CASSLPLQETQYF.

The gene calls are TRBV6-5 and TRBJ1-2; D is perhaps TRBD1 (6 bases). Germline V gene data show CDR1 as MNHEY and CDR2 as SVGAGI. CDR3 size: 13 residues. Trimming removed 2 bases at V and 6 bases at J, with 10 bases between. CDR3 sequence: CASSYTGMNGYTF. Written as DNA, the CDR3 is TGTGCCAGCAGTTACACAGGGATGAATGGCTACACCTTC.

This clone appeared a single time. The V gene is TRBV9, the J gene TRBJ2-5; D call uncertain. The V gene lost 4 bases and the J gene lost 6 bases, with 10 bases spanning the gap. Germline values: CDR1 SGDLS, CDR2 YYNGEE. This CDR3 is built from 12 residues. The CDR3 region is CASSLDEKTQYF. The CDR3, as DNA: TGTGCCAGCAGCCTGGACGAGAAGACCCAGTACTTC.

The chain has TRBV7-3 and TRBJ2-2; 14 nucleotides match TRBD2. Per germline, CDR1 SGHTA and CDR2 FQGTGA. The CDR3 runs 16 residues. V shed 5 bases and J 8 bases; nucleotides not matched to a gene: 7. CDR3 coding DNA: TGTGCCAGCAGCCCAGGACTAGCGGGAGGCCTGGGGGAGCTGTTTTTT. Its protein product is CASSPGLAGGLGELFF. The full variable domain, rest sourced from reference TRBV7-3 and TRBJ2-2, is GAGVSQTPSNKVTEKGKYVELRCDPISGHTALYWYRQSLGQGPEFLIYFQGTGAADDSGLPNDRFFAVRPEGSVSTLKIQRTERGDSAVYLCASSPGLAGGLGELFFGEGSRLTVL.

The chain couples TRBV7-6 to TRBJ2-1; D tentatively reads TRBD1 or TRBD2 (6 bases each). Trimming took off 5 bases at V and 8 bases at J, with 28 bases between the two ends. The CDR3 consists of 18 residues. Germline V lookup: CDR1 SGHVS, CDR2 FNYEAQ. CDR3 protein: CASSASLVRGLGWDEQFF. The CDR3 bases are TGTGCCAGCAGCGCTAGCCTAGTCCGGGGGCTAGGTTGGGATGAGCAGTTCTTC. Drawing the rest from reference TRBV7-6 and TRBJ2-1, the complete variable domain is GAGVSQSPRYKVTKRGQDVALRCDPISGHVSLYWYRQALGQGPEFLTYFNYEAQQDKSGLPNDRFSAERPEGSISTLTIQRTEQRDSAMYRCASSASLVRGLGWDEQFFGPGTRLTVL.

This chain uses TRBV18 with TRBJ2-7; 8 nucleotides agree with TRBD2. This CDR3 contains 16 residues. V shed 3 bases and J 4 bases; nucleotides not matched to a gene: 11. From germline, CDR1 is KGHSH and CDR2 LQKENI. DNA of the CDR3: TGTGCCAGCTCACCCCCGGGGGGGGGCGGGATATACGAGCAGTACTTC. This encodes CASSPPGGGGIYEQYF.

The sample holds a few counts of this clone. V gene TRBV19 combines with J gene TRBJ2-2, with TRBD2 matching 7 bases. The CDR3 length is 15 residues. CDR1 and CDR2 (germline): LNHDA, SQIVND (reference sequence). V dropped 6 bases and J dropped 3; count of bases not matched to a gene: 7. CDR3 sequence reads: CASRNGRWDTGELFF. CDR3 bases: TGTGCCAGTAGGAACGGGAGGTGGGACACCGGGGAGCTGTTTTTT.

V is TRBV5-4 and J is TRBJ2-1; D perhaps matches TRBD2 (5 bases). The CDR3 runs 13 residues. Looked up from germline, CDR1 is SGHNT and CDR2 is YYREEE (reference sequence). Between the trimmed V and J ends, which lost 4 bases and 6 bases, there was a span of 11 bases. The CDR3 region has the DNA TGTGCCAGCAGCGAGGGAGATCGCAATGAGCAGTTCTTC. This gives the protein CASSEGDRNEQFF.

The CDR3 DNA reads as TGTGCTAGTGGCCTTAGGGACAATGAGCAGTTCTTC. It is translated as CASGLRDNEQFF. The chain couples TRBV12-5 to TRBJ2-1; D is unclear. The CDR3 is made up of 12 amino acids. Germline values: CDR1 LGHNT, CDR2 FRNRAP. The V and J ends lost 6 bases and 5 bases respectively, with 8 bases between them.

This chain connects TRBV15 to TRBJ1-1; possible D gene TRBD1, 5 bases. This CDR3 spans 18 amino acids. In germline, CDR1 is LNHNV, CDR2 YYDKDF (reference sequence). V lost 3 bases and J 3 bases, leaving 23 bases between the germline ends. In DNA form, the CDR3 reads TGTGCCACCAGCAGGGGGCTATCAACCGGGGGTGGTGACACTGAAGCTTTCTTT. Residues: CATSRGLSTGGGDTEAFF. The variable domain in full, with the rest retrieved from reference TRBV15 and TRBJ1-1, is DAMVIQNPRYQVTQFGKPVTLSCSQTLNHNVMYWYQQKSSQAPKLLFHYYDKDFNNEADTPDNFQSRRPNTSFCFLDIRSPGLGDTAMYLCATSRGLSTGGGDTEAFFGQGTRLTVV.

This clone turned up a few times. The chain employs TRBV14 and TRBJ2-1, with 7 positions matching TRBD2. The CDR3 length is 15 residues. The germline V gene encodes CDR1 SGHDN and CDR2 FVKESK. With V trimmed by 5 bases and J by 5 bases, 9 bases remained unmatched. The chain's CDR3 is CASSFPSGADNEQFF. CDR3 sequence (DNA): TGTGCCAGCAGCTTCCCTAGCGGAGCGGACAATGAGCAGTTCTTC. The whole variable domain, remainder taken from reference TRBV14 and TRBJ2-1, is EAGVTQFPSHSVIEKGQTVTLRCDPISGHDNLYWYRRVMGKEIKFLLHFVKESKQDESGMPNNRFLAERTGGTYSTLKVQPAELEDSGVYFCASSFPSGADNEQFFGPGTRLTVL.

The chain has TRBV5-5 and TRBJ1-5; D is ambiguous. V lost 5 bases to trimming and J lost 6 bases, with 15 bases between them. There are 14 residues in the CDR3. Germline CDR1 is SGHKS and CDR2 is YYEKEE (reference sequence). This CDR3 is CASSLGRVGQPQHF. CDR3 sequence (DNA): TGTGCCAGCAGTTTAGGTAGAGTCGGTCAGCCCCAGCATTTT.

V gene TRBV4-1 combines with J gene TRBJ2-7; D is perhaps TRBD1 or TRBD2 (6 bases each). V lost 1 base to trimming and J lost 1 base, with 11 bases between them. Germline V gene lookup returns CDR1 MGHRA and CDR2 YSYEKL. The CDR3 is 15 amino acids. CDR3 loop: CASSQVRDTSYEQYF. Here the CDR3 DNA reads TGCGCCAGCAGCCAAGTGCGGGACACTTCCTACGAGCAGTACTTC.

A single count supports this clone. This sequence joins TRBV30 and TRBJ2-1; D not resolved. The CDR3 covers 12 residues. V gave up 8 bases and J gave up 4 bases, with 12 bases separating them. Germline CDR1 reads GTSNPN; CDR2 reads SVGIG (reference sequence). The CDR3 is CARDSGYNEQFF. Here the CDR3 DNA reads TGTGCCAGGGATAGTGGGTACAATGAGCAGTTCTTC.

The chain couples TRBV18 to TRBJ2-7; TRBD1 agrees at 8 bases. The CDR3 consists of 13 residues. The germline V gene has CDR1 KGHSH and CDR2 LQKENI. Losses at the gene ends were 5 bases for V and 3 bases for J; bases not matched to a gene: 3. The CDR3: CASSEDRDYEQYF. The CDR3 DNA sequence: TGTGCCAGCTCAGAGGACAGGGACTACGAGCAGTACTTC.

For the CDR3, the DNA is TGCGCCAGCAGCGGTCCGGGACTAGCGGGAGCAGATACGCAGTATTTT. It encodes CASSGPGLAGADTQYF. V is TRBV5-1 and J is TRBJ2-3, with 14 bases fitting TRBD2. From germline, CDR1 is SGHRS and CDR2 YFSETQ. The CDR3 runs 16 residues. Germline trimming cut 4 bases from V and 4 bases from J; bases unmatched to any gene: 5.